A single TCR beta chain is shown here with its context. Each PCR contained spiked-in synthetic TCR analog templates. The assay was immunoSEQ multiplex PCR, and TCRdb's table has in-frame clones only and misses some. This sample has just over 50,000 clones, with around 77% found just once. This sample was taken from a study of PD-L1 blockade in urothelial cancer. For the study at large: Patients commenced atezolizumab at some point between 2014 and 2015, and it was given at 1,200 mg intravenously every 3 weeks. As for prior chemotherapy regimens, patients had received 0 to 3.

CDR1 and CDR2 (germline): DFQATT, SNEGSKA (reference sequence). Trimming left V 5 bases short and J 7 bases short, with 11 bases between. This CDR3 has 11 residues. Locally advanced or metastatic urothelial carcinoma affected all patients. This chain joins TRBV20-1 and TRBJ1-1; tentative D call: TRBD1 (6 bases). The TCR sequence derives from a man in his 70s with urothelial cancer. Sequencing was performed on PBMCs, taken around atezolizumab (anti-PD-L1) treatment. Here the CDR3 reads CSARTVIEAFF. CDR3 DNA: TGCAGTGCTCGGACAGTCATTGAAGCTTTCTTT.